This is a list of T cell receptor beta chains from one sample in a study of blood T cells in healthy people across ages. TCRdb independently ran MiXCR on the 5' RACE reads; one entry per CDR3 protein. The sample holds approximately 800,000 distinct CDR3 sequences, just over 55% seen once. The sequenced material came from blood. These receptors were obtained from a man aged 35-49 years in good health. Both conserved end residues are part of each CDR3. Each record gives: CDR3 protein, clone size, J gene, V gene. Some rows mark clone size as missing; the rest say once, few, many or name a class of expanded clone.

CDR3aa: CAGGQGINEKLFF
abundance: .
j_gene: TRBJ1-4
v_gene: TRBV2

CDR3aa: CSVEVTGGINEQFF
abundance: few
j_gene: TRBJ2-1
v_gene: TRBV29-1

CDR3aa: CASSLVSGQQYEQYF
abundance: few
j_gene: TRBJ2-7
v_gene: TRBV5-5

CDR3aa: CASSFQGGLTEAFF
abundance: once
j_gene: TRBJ1-1
v_gene: TRBV27

CDR3aa: CASSPSRAYEQYF
abundance: once
j_gene: TRBJ2-7
v_gene: TRBV12-3/TRBV12-4

CDR3aa: CASSQDYNGAAEQFF
abundance: .
j_gene: TRBJ2-1
v_gene: TRBV4-2

CDR3aa: CASSPVAPMNTEAFF
abundance: .
j_gene: TRBJ1-1
v_gene: TRBV7-3

CDR3aa: CASSIQISYEQYF
abundance: once
j_gene: .
v_gene: TRBV7-2

CDR3aa: CASTLVAYEQYF
abundance: .
j_gene: TRBJ2-7
v_gene: TRBV2

CDR3aa: CASSLVPRDSASYGYTF
abundance: once
j_gene: TRBJ1-2
v_gene: TRBV18

CDR3aa: CSAREARGDYGYTF
abundance: .
j_gene: TRBJ1-2
v_gene: TRBV20-1

CDR3aa: CASSFPGQALFF
abundance: once
j_gene: TRBJ2-1
v_gene: TRBV5-1

CDR3aa: CASSQRAYYEQYF
abundance: .
j_gene: TRBJ2-7
v_gene: TRBV14